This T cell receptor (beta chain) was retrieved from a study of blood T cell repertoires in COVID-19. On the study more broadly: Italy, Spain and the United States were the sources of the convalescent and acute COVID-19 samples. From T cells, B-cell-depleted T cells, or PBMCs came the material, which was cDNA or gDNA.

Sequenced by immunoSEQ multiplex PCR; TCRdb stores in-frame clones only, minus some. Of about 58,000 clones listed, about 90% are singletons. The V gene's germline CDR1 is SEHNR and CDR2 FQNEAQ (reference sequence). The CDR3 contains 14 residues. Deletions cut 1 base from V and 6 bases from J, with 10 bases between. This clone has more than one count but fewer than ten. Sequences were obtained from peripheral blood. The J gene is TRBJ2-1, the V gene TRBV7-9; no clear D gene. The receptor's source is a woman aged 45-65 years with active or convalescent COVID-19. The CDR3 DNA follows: TGTGCCAGCAGCTTAGGGCTAGATTTCAATGAGCAGTTCTTC. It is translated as CASSLGLDFNEQFF.